This T cell receptor beta chain emerged from a study of PD-1 blockade in classical Hodgkin lymphoma. Across the study: It was nivolumab at 3 mg/kg, given intravenously every 2 weeks, that patients received.

The germline V gene encodes CDR1 MNHEY and CDR2 SMNVEV (reference sequence). V shed 4 bases and J shed 0 bases, with 12 bases lying between them. This CDR3 contains 15 residues. Clones were sequenced by immunoSEQ multiplex PCR, and TCRdb holds only the in-frame ones, with some missing. The sample carries about 150,000 clones, nearly 80% recorded once. Each patient experienced a relapse that followed autologous stem cell transplantation, and brentuximab vedotin exposure varied. Best responses fell into complete response, partial response or progressive disease. This clone is a singleton in its sample. As yet, its antigen is unknown. Study outcomes and limitations: Newly diagnosed patients had baseline TCR diversity that was reportedly lower than that of healthy donors. CD4+ TCR diversity, unlike CD8+, rose significantly by C4D1.

The material was peripheral blood mononuclear cells (PBMCs), obtained before the second cycle of nivolumab. This chain uses TRBV27 with TRBJ1-1; D gene ambiguous. This clonotype originated in a human donor with classical Hodgkin lymphoma. CDR3 region: CASSYVGSMNTEAFF. The CDR3 nucleotides are TGTGCCAGCAGTTATGTGGGGTCCATGAACACTGAAGCTTTCTTT.